These 9 T cell receptor beta chains originate from one sample sequenced in a study of T cell responses to AZD1222 COVID-19 vaccine. Sequencing was performed with immunoSEQ multiplex PCR; in TCRdb, only in-frame clones are kept and a portion is missing. Counted here are roughly 140,000 clones, around 87% occurring once; the ten biggest clones make up roughly 1.5%. Sequenced material: peripheral blood, taken on day 0 of AZD1222 vaccination. The receptor source for this set is an adult in good health.

The V call is TRBV13, the J call TRBJ1-2; the D is unclear. Germline V gene lookup returns CDR1 PRHDT and CDR2 FYEKMQ (reference sequence). This CDR3 region has 12 residues. V lost 6 bases to trimming and J lost 1 base, with 6 bases between them. The CDR3 bases are TGTGCCAGCAGTCAACTTAACTATGGCTACACCTTC. Translation gives CASSQLNYGYTF.

There are a few counts of this clone. The chain has TRBV7-9 and TRBJ1-2; 7 bases map to TRBD1. J was trimmed by 5 bases and V by 4 bases; bases with no gene match: 7. The CDR3 loop spans 14 amino acids. From germline, CDR1 is SEHNR and CDR2 FQNEAQ (reference sequence). The CDR3 DNA reads TGTGCCAGCAGCTATGATTCGGGACAGTATGGCTACACCTTC. It yields the protein CASSYDSGQYGYTF.

The chain carries TRBV14 and TRBJ1-2, with D perhaps TRBD1 (5 bases). CDR3 length: 16 residues. Trimming stripped 1 base from V and 0 bases from J, with 12 bases between. The V gene's germline CDR1 is SGHDN and CDR2 FVKESK. The DNA of the CDR3 is TGTGCCAGCAGCCAAGGAGTCACAGGACCTAACTATGGCTACACCTTC. This codes for CASSQGVTGPNYGYTF.

In DNA, the CDR3 is TGTGCCAGCATCCACTGGAGGGGAGCTAACTATGGCTACACCTTC. It is translated as CASIHWRGANYGYTF. The chain combines TRBV7-9 with TRBJ1-2; D possibly corresponds to TRBD1 (5 bases). V shed 7 bases and J shed 0 bases, with 15 bases lying between them. Germline CDR1 is SEHNR and CDR2 is FQNEAQ (reference sequence). This CDR3 comprises 15 residues.

CDR3 region: CASSLRGGTGRTEAFF. The CDR3 DNA follows: TGTGCCAGCAGCTTGAGGGGTGGGACAGGGAGGACTGAAGCTTTCTTT. The V gene is TRBV5-6, the J gene TRBJ1-1, with 9 bases identical to TRBD1. CDR1 and CDR2 from the germline V gene are SGHDT and YYEEEE. CDR3 length: 16 residues. With V trimmed by 1 base and J by 5 bases, 9 bases remained unmatched.

This chain's CDR3 is CASSPSRDLNNEQFF. CDR3 sequence (DNA): TGTGCCAGCAGCCCGAGCCGGGACTTAAACAATGAGCAGTTCTTC. The J gene is TRBJ2-1, the V gene TRBV7-3; D might be TRBD2 (6 bases). Germline values: CDR1 SGHTA, CDR2 FQGTGA. This CDR3 contains 15 residues. V was clipped by 5 bases and J by 5 bases, with 16 bases between them.

This chain links TRBV29-1 with TRBJ2-7; D possibly corresponds to TRBD1 (6 bases). The CDR3 totals 13 residues. Germline assignment: CDR1 SQVTM and CDR2 ANQGSEA. V was trimmed by 3 bases and J by 5 bases, leaving 14 bases between them. The DNA of the CDR3 is TGCAGCGTTGATACAGGGAAGAGTAACGAGCAGTACTTC. Protein sequence: CSVDTGKSNEQYF.

This clone has a single count. This chain joins TRBV28 and TRBJ1-5, with TRBD1 matching over 10 bases. The germline gives CDR1 MDHEN, CDR2 SYDVKM. The trim removed 5 bases at V and 2 bases at J, leaving 0 bases unmatched. This CDR3 spans 14 amino acids. The CDR3 bases are TGTGCCAGCAGTGGGACAGGGGGCAATCAGCCCCAGCATTTT. Translation gives CASSGTGGNQPQHF.

The chain recombines TRBV7-6 with TRBJ1-3; TRBD1 aligns across 7 bases. Germline V gene lookup returns CDR1 SGHVS and CDR2 FNYEAQ. CDR3 length equals 15 residues. Germline trimming cut 3 bases from V and 2 bases from J; bases unmatched to any gene: 4. Here the CDR3 reads CASSFGTAPGNTIYF. The CDR3 DNA reads as TGTGCCAGCAGCTTTGGGACAGCCCCTGGAAACACCATATATTTT.